The 14 T cell receptor beta chains below were found in one sample sequenced in a study of blood T cell repertoires in COVID-19. Sequencing was performed with immunoSEQ multiplex PCR; in TCRdb, only in-frame clones are kept and a portion is missing. Of 300,000 to 450,000 clones listed, roughly 90% are singletons. Input material: PBMCs or T cells enriched from blood (not recorded which). The receptor source for this set is a woman under 40 who had been exposed to COVID-19.

The chain combines TRBV30 with TRBJ1-3, with D uncertain. CDR3 length equals 15 residues. The germline V and J ends were trimmed by 5 bases and 1 base, with 15 bases remaining between them. Germline values: CDR1 GTSNPN, CDR2 SVGIG (reference sequence). CDR3 nucleotide sequence: TGTGCCTGGGGGCCAAAGGGAGGTTCTGGAAACACCATATATTTT. Translated: CAWGPKGGSGNTIYF. Drawing the rest from reference TRBV30 and TRBJ1-3, the complete variable domain is SQTIHQWPATLVQPVGSPLSLECTVEGTSNPNLYWYRQAAGRGLQLLFYSVGIGQISSEVPQNLSASRPQDRQFILSSKKLLLSDSGFYLCAWGPKGGSGNTIYFGEGSWLTVV.

The CDR3 loop reads CASSLGGLGGNEQFF. The CDR3 DNA follows: TGCGCCAGCAGCTTGGGAGGTCTAGGTGGGAATGAGCAGTTCTTC. V gene TRBV5-1 combines with J gene TRBJ2-1; D gene unclear. Germline V CDR1 and CDR2: SGHRS, YFSETQ. Trimming shortened V by 0 bases and J by 7 bases, and 14 bases separated the two germline ends. The CDR3 is made up of 15 amino acids.

The chain employs TRBV28 and TRBJ2-2, with 11 bases aligning to TRBD1. This CDR3 is 17 amino acids long. V gave up 3 bases and J gave up 7 bases; unmatched junction bases: 10. CDR1 is MDHEN and CDR2 is SYDVKM in the germline V gene. The CDR3 loop is CASSFSPDRGLNGELFF. DNA of the CDR3: TGTGCCAGCAGTTTCTCCCCGGACAGGGGGCTGAACGGGGAGCTGTTTTTT.

This clone was observed a few times. The V and J genes are TRBV7-3 and TRBJ2-1, with 14 nucleotides matching TRBD2. Looked up from germline, CDR1 is SGHTA and CDR2 is FQGTGA. The CDR3 consists of 17 residues. With V trimmed by 5 bases and J by 7 bases, 10 bases remained unmatched. The CDR3 DNA sequence: TGTGCCAGCAGCCCGAGACTAGCGGGAGGGGGAGGTAATGAGCAGTTCTTC. Translating it yields CASSPRLAGGGGNEQFF.

The rearrangement joins TRBV28 to TRBJ1-1, with 12 bases identical to TRBD1. Trimming removed 2 bases from V and 7 bases from J; junction bases left unmatched: 5. The V gene's germline CDR1 is MDHEN and CDR2 SYDVKM. The CDR3 runs 15 residues. The chain's CDR3 is CASSLGGTGGGEAFF. The CDR3 bases are TGTGCCAGCAGTTTAGGAGGGACAGGGGGCGGTGAAGCTTTCTTT.

The V and J genes are TRBV27 and TRBJ1-2, with D maybe TRBD1 (5 bases). The V end lost 5 bases, the J end lost 4 bases, and 11 bases lay between the germline ends. CDR1 and CDR2 (germline): MNHEY, SMNVEV (reference sequence). The CDR3 consists of 13 residues. CDR3 amino acids: CASSPPGLYGYTF. Written as DNA, the CDR3 is TGTGCCAGCAGTCCCCCAGGGCTCTATGGCTACACCTTC.

The rearrangement links TRBV7-9 to TRBJ2-3; 13 nucleotides align to TRBD2. The CDR3 runs to 15 residues. Germline CDR1 and CDR2: SEHNR and FQNEAQ (reference sequence). The ends lost 5 bases at V and 6 bases at J; junction bases unmatched: 5. The CDR3 loop is CASSRTSGSWDTQYF. The CDR3 bases are TGTGCCAGCAGCCGGACTAGCGGGAGTTGGGATACGCAGTATTTT.

This clone was seen just once. This chain joins TRBV5-1 and TRBJ1-5, with 7 bases matching TRBD1. The J segment lost 3 bases and the V segment lost 4 bases, leaving 7 bases of the junction unmatched. The CDR3 extends over 15 amino acids. Germline V gives CDR1 SGHRS, CDR2 YFSETQ. The CDR3 protein is CASSGDRAFNQPQHF. The CDR3 DNA reads TGCGCCAGCAGCGGTGACAGGGCCTTCAATCAGCCCCAGCATTTT.

V usage is TRBV3-1 (or the pseudogene TRBV3-2) and J usage is TRBJ2-5; 8 bases align to TRBD2. This CDR3 is built from 16 residues. The V gene's germline CDR1 is LGHDT and CDR2 YNNKEL (reference sequence). V shed 3 bases, J shed 4 bases, and the junction held 10 bases outside the gene matches. The CDR3 loop reads CASSQASGLLRETQYF. CDR3 nucleotide sequence: TGTGCCAGCAGCCAGGCTAGCGGGTTACTTCGAGAGACCCAGTACTTC.

The chain joins TRBV14 to TRBJ2-1, with a possible D match to TRBD2 (5 bases). CDR1 and CDR2 (germline): SGHDN, FVKESK. V was clipped by 4 bases and J by 9 bases, with 13 bases between them. This CDR3 contains 13 residues. For the CDR3, the DNA is TGTGCCAGCAGCCTTCGGACTTCGGGTGAGCAGTTCTTC. This translates into CASSLRTSGEQFF.

This chain joins TRBV27 and TRBJ1-2; no firm D call. Looked up from germline, CDR1 is MNHEY and CDR2 is SMNVEV (reference sequence). The CDR3 has 14 residues. Trimming left V 7 bases short and J 4 bases short, with 16 bases between. This chain's CDR3 is CASTPVRGSYGYTF. The DNA of the CDR3 is TGTGCCAGCACCCCGGTACGGGGTAGCTATGGCTACACCTTC.

This clone was seen just once. The rearrangement uses TRBV19 and TRBJ2-1; D is possibly TRBD2 (6 bases). This CDR3 has 15 residues. In germline, CDR1 is LNHDA, CDR2 SQIVND (reference sequence). V lost 4 bases and J 8 bases, leaving 18 bases between the germline ends. CDR3: CASSKGRGNNDEQFF. The CDR3 nucleotides read TGTGCCAGTAGTAAGGGACGGGGGAACAACGATGAGCAGTTCTTC.

The rearrangement links TRBV5-1 to TRBJ2-7; TRBD2 agrees at 11 bases. This CDR3 contains 18 residues. The ends lost 0 bases at V and 5 bases at J; junction bases unmatched: 13. Germline V gene sequence: CDR1 SGHRS, CDR2 YFSETQ. CDR3 DNA sequence: TGCGCCAGCAGCTTGGGGCTAGCGGGAGGCACGAGCCTCCACGAGCAGTACTTC. Encoded protein: CASSLGLAGGTSLHEQYF.

The rearrangement uses TRBV19 and TRBJ1-4; unclear D gene. The CDR3 covers 13 residues. The V end was cut by 4 bases, the J end by 7 bases, with 10 bases between. Germline V gene lookup returns CDR1 LNHDA and CDR2 SQIVND (reference sequence). CDR3 loop: CASSNQRGEKLFF. The CDR3 nucleotides read TGTGCCAGTAGTAATCAGCGAGGTGAAAAACTGTTTTTT. Filled out from reference TRBV19 and TRBJ1-4, the complete variable domain reads DGGITQSPKYLFRKEGQNVTLSCEQNLNHDAMYWYRQDPGQGLRLIYYSQIVNDFQKGDIAEGYSVSREKKESFPLTVTSAQKNPTAFYLCASSNQRGEKLFFGSGTQLSVL.